These T cell receptor beta chains were read from a single sample in a study of T cells in localized non-small cell lung cancer. Assay used: immunoSEQ multiplex PCR; TCRdb lists only in-frame clones, some missing. The sample lists 55,000 or so clones, less than 85% seen once, with more than 4% in the top ten. The sequenced sample was PBMCs, obtained before any cancer treatment. These receptors all come from a woman aged 35-75 years with stage II lung adenocarcinoma. Both conserved end residues are part of each CDR3.

V gene	CDR3 protein
TRBV7-9	CASSPGAEANYGYTF
TRBV5-1	CASSWPELANDYEQYF
TRBV11-2	CASSSEGVAGAGEQYF
TRBV14	CASSQAESYEQYF
TRBV9	CASSVEGTPSDTQYF
TRBV20-1	CSAEGWNEQFF
TRBV9	CASSVGGQENQPQHF
TRBV5-1	CASSLVPGSAPEAFF
TRBV10-2	CASRGQGTGNGYTF
TRBV6-6	CASSSAEGSNQPQHF
TRBV7-2	CASSLFGGGTYEQYF
TRBV5-4	CASSFDRSASTDTQYF
TRBV30	CAWRARAGRETQYF
TRBV7-8	CASSYPPPEAFF
TRBV19	CASSTLALDYNEQFF
TRBV5-5	CASSPWGLPNTEAFF
TRBV7-2	CASSLEGIGYTF
TRBV6-5	CASSYSTARRNTEAFF
TRBV30	CAWWGSLMNTEAFF
TRBV6-1	CASSGDRSYEQYF
TRBV10-3	CATSRLAGGVSYEQYF
TRBV2	CASSVAGDSEAFF